What follows are 22 T cell receptor beta chains derived from one specimen sequenced in a study of identical twins. TCRdb re-derived calls from the 5' RACE reads in MiXCR, one entry per CDR3 protein. Among roughly 690,000 distinct CDR3 sequences, 5.5% to 7.5% were seen once, and the ten largest hold under 2%. Source material: naive T cells sorted from blood. Every receptor here comes from a man aged 18-30 years in good health.

This clonotype was observed a few times. This chain links TRBV3-1 with TRBJ1-2; D call uncertain. CDR1 and CDR2 from the germline V gene are LGHDT and YNNKEL (reference sequence). CDR3 size: 14 residues. Trimming removed 0 bases from V and 1 base from J, with 6 bases in between. Written as DNA, the CDR3 is TGTGCCAGCAGCCAAGAAGGGTATAACTATGGCTACACCTTC. Amino acids: CASSQEGYNYGYTF.

This clonotype turned up a few times. The rearrangement links TRBV12-3 or TRBV12-4 to TRBJ2-1, with D hard to call. Trimming took 8 bases from V and 8 from J, leaving 10 bases between them. This CDR3 contains 11 residues. CDR3 bases: TGTGCCAGCCAAGGGCCCGATGAGCAGTTCTTC. Its protein is CASQGPDEQFF.

This clonotype was recorded at least ten times. V and J are TRBV7-2 and TRBJ2-7; D unclear. The germline V gene encodes CDR1 SGHTA and CDR2 FQGNSA. This CDR3 is 13 amino acids long. Trimming removed 4 bases at V and 3 bases at J, with 10 bases between. The CDR3 nucleotides are TGTGCCAGCAGCTGGGCAGGCCGCTACGAGCAGTACTTC. Protein: CASSWAGRYEQYF.

In its sample, this clonotype was seen a few times. The chain uses TRBV2 and TRBJ2-5; tentatively, D is TRBD1 (6 bases). Germline lookup yields CDR1 SNHLY and CDR2 FYNNEI. CDR3 length: 18 residues. The V gene lost 1 base and the J gene lost 5 bases, with 23 bases spanning the gap. CDR3 loop: CASSEGMGAGRRWETQYF. The CDR3 nucleotides read TGTGCCAGCAGTGAAGGGATGGGGGCAGGAAGAAGGTGGGAGACCCAGTACTTC.

As to this clonotype: This may be a read error: a much more frequent sequence differs by one nucleotide. The chain joins TRBV6-5 to TRBJ1-1; D is unclear. Trimming removed 2 bases from V and 1 base from J, with 5 bases in between. The CDR3 is 13 amino acids. CDR1 MNHEY and CDR2 SVGAGI come from the germline V gene. CDR3 residues: CASSYEGNTEAFF. For the CDR3, the DNA is TGTGCCAGCAGTTACGAGGGGAACACTGAAGCTTTCTTT.

The V call is TRBV7-9, the J call TRBJ2-7; D uncertain. Germline V gene sequence: CDR1 SEHNR, CDR2 FQNEAQ (reference sequence). This CDR3 contains 12 residues. V was clipped by 4 bases and J by 6 bases, with 10 bases between them. CDR3 sequence: CASSYEGGEQYV. The DNA of the CDR3 is TGTGCCAGCAGCTATGAAGGTGGCGAGCAGTACGTC.

This clonotype was counted ten times or more. The chain has TRBV29-1 and TRBJ2-1; 9 bases match TRBD2. With 4 bases clipped from V and 0 bases from J, the junction kept 4 bases outside the gene matches. This CDR3 is 15 amino acids long. The germline V gene encodes CDR1 SQVTM and CDR2 ANQGSEA. Written as DNA, the CDR3 is TGCAGCGTTGTAGGTAGCGGGAGCTCCTACAATGAGCAGTTCTTC. This encodes CSVVGSGSSYNEQFF.

Many counts were recorded for this clonotype. This rearrangement joins TRBV15 to TRBJ2-7, with a tentative D call TRBD1 (5 bases). Germline V lookup: CDR1 LNHNV, CDR2 YYDKDF (reference sequence). V was shortened by 0 bases and J by 4 bases, with 7 bases between the two germline ends. The CDR3 spans 13 residues. CDR3 in amino acids: CATSRDKGYEQYF. As DNA, the CDR3 is TGTGCCACCAGCAGAGATAAGGGGTACGAGCAGTACTTC.

This clonotype has a handful of counts. This chain links TRBV5-5 with TRBJ2-7; no clear D. The CDR3 has 14 amino acids. Germline loops: CDR1 SGHKS, CDR2 YYEKEE (reference sequence). V was shortened by 1 base and J by 6 bases, with 14 bases between the two germline ends. CDR3 bases: TGTGCCAGCAGCTTGCGACTCACTCCCGCCGAGCAGTACTTC. This sequence encodes CASSLRLTPAEQYF.

Ten or more counts support this clonotype. The rearrangement uses TRBV20-1 and TRBJ2-7, with 9 bases matching TRBD2. The CDR3 is 16 amino acids. Germline CDR1 and CDR2: DFQATT and SNEGSKA (reference sequence). V was clipped by 1 base and J by 0 bases; unmatched bases: 7. CDR3 region: CSARGGAGGSSYEQYF. The CDR3 bases are TGCAGTGCTAGAGGAGGTGCGGGAGGGAGCTCCTACGAGCAGTACTTC.

The V gene is TRBV5-6, the J gene TRBJ1-5, with TRBD1 matching over 7 bases. Trimming removed 4 bases from V and 2 bases from J; junction bases left unmatched: 6. Germline-derived CDR1 and CDR2 are SGHDT and YYEEEE. This CDR3 is built from 15 residues. The CDR3 DNA is TGTGCCAGCAGCCCCCAGGGGGAACGCAATCAGCCCCAGCATTTT. Protein: CASSPQGERNQPQHF.

This chain uses TRBV6-1 with TRBJ2-6; D ambiguous. The CDR3 sequence is 16 residues long. Germline V CDR1 and CDR2: MNHNS, SASEGT. Trimming pared 6 bases from V and 0 bases from J, leaving 12 bases between. CDR3 bases: TGTGCCAGCAGAACCATCAGGAGCTCTGGGGCCAACGTCCTGACTTTC. Protein sequence: CASRTIRSSGANVLTF.

This clonotype was counted only a few times. V usage is TRBV29-1 and J usage is TRBJ2-7, with 7 bases lining up with TRBD2. Germline V gene lookup returns CDR1 SQVTM and CDR2 ANQGSEA. After removal of 6 bases from V and 5 bases from J, the junction contained 16 bases not matched to a gene. The CDR3 contains 15 residues. CDR3 in DNA: TGCAGCGTCGCCCCAATCGGGGGAGGGCGGGACGAGCAGTACTTC. As protein: CSVAPIGGGRDEQYF.

This clonotype was picked up many times. The chain carries TRBV7-9 and TRBJ2-3; 7 bases agree with TRBD2. Trimming took 4 bases from V and 8 from J; bases not matched to a gene: 12. Germline CDR1 reads SEHNR; CDR2 reads FQNEAQ (reference sequence). The CDR3 length is 15 residues. CDR3: CASSSPLREGVTQYF. The CDR3 DNA reads as TGTGCCAGCAGCTCCCCCCTGAGGGAGGGTGTTACGCAGTATTTT.

In this sample, this clonotype turned up many times. The chain employs TRBV12-3 or TRBV12-4 and TRBJ2-1; D gene unclear. Trimming pared 6 bases from V and 8 bases from J, leaving 11 bases between. CDR3 length: 12 residues. The chain's CDR3 is CASSPYRDEQFF. DNA for the CDR3: TGTGCCAGCAGCCCCTATCGGGATGAGCAGTTCTTC.

There are many counts of this clonotype. The rearrangement uses TRBV10-3 and TRBJ2-7; 8 nucleotides match TRBD1. The germline CDR1 and CDR2 sequences are ENHRY and SYGVKD. J was trimmed by 4 bases and V by 2 bases; bases with no gene match: 1. This CDR3 region has 13 residues. The CDR3 DNA reads as TGTGCCATCAGTGAGGGACAGGGATACGAGCAGTACTTC. Translated: CAISEGQGYEQYF.

This clonotype occurred many times. The V call is TRBV15, the J call TRBJ2-1; 10 nucleotides align to TRBD2. The ends lost 3 bases at V and 4 bases at J; junction bases unmatched: 6. The CDR3 consists of 16 residues. Germline CDR1 is LNHNV and CDR2 is YYDKDF (reference sequence). CDR3 sequence (DNA): TGTGCCACCAGCAGTGACACTAGCGGGAATTACAATGAGCAGTTCTTC. This sequence encodes CATSSDTSGNYNEQFF.

This clonotype was seen ten or more times. This rearrangement joins TRBV6-5 to TRBJ2-2; 9 bases agree with TRBD2. With 0 bases clipped from V and 2 bases from J, the junction kept 1 base outside the gene matches. CDR1 and CDR2 (germline): MNHEY, SVGAGI. The CDR3 is 16 amino acids. CDR3 coding DNA: TGTGCCAGCAGTTACTCGGGACTAGCTAACACCGGGGAGCTGTTTTTT. Its translation: CASSYSGLANTGELFF.

This clonotype has a count of ten or more. This rearrangement joins TRBV12-5 to TRBJ2-1, with 11 bases matching TRBD2. The CDR3 totals 15 residues. Germline CDR1 LGHNT, CDR2 FRNRAP. The V segment lost 3 bases and the J segment 5 bases; nucleotides outside the gene matches: 3. CDR3: CASGLELAGDNEQFF. In DNA form, the CDR3 reads TGTGCTAGTGGTTTAGAACTAGCGGGGGACAATGAGCAGTTCTTC.

This clonotype was detected only a few times. The chain uses TRBV7-6 and TRBJ2-3; 8 nucleotides line up with TRBD1. Germline CDR1 is SGHVS and CDR2 is FNYEAQ. Trimming cost V 5 bases and J 6 bases; bases outside gene matches: 7. The CDR3 sequence is 14 residues long. The CDR3 coding sequence is TGTGCCAGCAGCCCGGGACAGGAAATCGATACGCAGTATTTT. As protein: CASSPGQEIDTQYF.

This clonotype occurred many times. The gene calls are TRBV5-1 and TRBJ2-1; 15 nucleotides agree with TRBD2. Germline V CDR1 and CDR2: SGHRS, YFSETQ. After removal of 9 bases from V and 6 bases from J, the junction contained 7 bases not matched to a gene. This CDR3 is 15 amino acids long. The CDR3 region is CATGLAGGTPNEQFF. As DNA, the CDR3 is TGCGCCACGGGACTAGCGGGAGGAACCCCCAATGAGCAGTTCTTC. Looking up the rest from reference TRBV5-1 and TRBJ2-1 gives the full variable domain: KAGVTQTPRYLIKTRGQQVTLSCSPISGHRSVSWYQQTPGQGLQFLFEYFSETQRNKGNFPGRFSGRQFSNSRSEMNVSTLELGDSALYLCATGLAGGTPNEQFFGPGTRLTVL.

This clonotype has only a few counts. This chain uses TRBV4-1 with TRBJ2-1; TRBD2 agrees at 9 bases. V lost 0 bases, J lost 0 bases, and 3 bases stayed unmatched. The CDR3 contains 17 residues. Germline lookup yields CDR1 MGHRA and CDR2 YSYEKL. This CDR3 is CASSQEISGSSYNEQFF. The CDR3, as DNA: TGCGCCAGCAGCCAAGAAATTAGCGGGAGCTCCTACAATGAGCAGTTCTTC.